This T cell receptor (beta chain) emerged from a study of vaccination and CD4 T cells after COVID-19. CDR1 is SGHTA, CDR2 FQGTGA, per germline. This CDR3 is built from 15 residues. The germline V and J ends were trimmed by 1 base and 5 bases, with 14 bases remaining between them. A single record per CDR3 protein comes from TCRdb applying MiXCR to the PCR reads. The table lists tens of thousands of distinct CDR3 sequences, roughly 61% of them singletons, with around 1.1% in the top ten. This TCR derives from a human donor who had recovered from COVID-19. The starting material was CD4+ T cells from blood, obtained before SARS-CoV-2 vaccination. This sequence joins TRBV7-3 and TRBJ1-2; a possible D gene is TRBD1 (6 bases). The CDR3 DNA sequence: TGTGCCAGCAGCTTAAGTTCAGGGGCTGATTATGGCTACACCTTC. Amino acid sequence: CASSLSSGADYGYTF.